These 3 T cell receptor beta chains were sequenced from one sample in a study of blood T cell repertoires in COVID-19. Some clones are missing from TCRdb's copy, which holds only in-frame ones; the method was immunoSEQ multiplex PCR. This sample has just under 90,000 clones, with more than 70% found just once. The sequenced material came from peripheral blood. The source of these receptors is a man aged 55 to 70 with acute or convalescent COVID-19.

The chain links TRBV4-2 to TRBJ2-3, with 7 bases that match TRBD1. The CDR3 is made up of 16 amino acids. J lost 4 bases, V lost 0 bases, and 7 bases had no gene match. In germline, CDR1 is LGHNA, CDR2 YNFKEQ. The DNA for the CDR3 is TGTGCCAGCAGCCAAGAAACTAGAGGGGGCCCAGATACGCAGTATTTT. As protein: CASSQETRGGPDTQYF.

CDR3 region: CASSIGGGYTF. The DNA of the CDR3 is TGTGCCAGTAGTATTGGGGGCGGCTACACCTTC. This chain connects TRBV19 to TRBJ1-2; a weak D match, TRBD1 (6 bases). Germline CDR1 reads LNHDA; CDR2 reads SQIVND (reference sequence). This CDR3 has 11 amino acids. The V and J ends lost 3 bases and 8 bases respectively, with 7 bases between them.

The chain combines TRBV28 with TRBJ2-3, with 9 nucleotides matching TRBD2. This CDR3 comprises 17 residues. CDR1 and CDR2 (germline): MDHEN, SYDVKM. V lost 5 bases to trimming and J lost 3 bases; unmatched junction nucleotides: 12. The chain's CDR3 is CASSPPSGGGETDTQYF. For the CDR3, the DNA is TGTGCCAGCAGTCCGCCGAGTGGCGGGGGGGAAACAGATACGCAGTATTTT.